This entry lists 17 T cell receptor beta chains sequenced from one sample in a study of pediatric ulcerative colitis (dated by TCRdb to about 2019). The library was prepared using the immunoSEQ multiplex PCR assay. TCRdb holds this immuneACCESS table with in-frame rearrangements only. Some clones are missing; in checked studies, unresolved V genes explain under half, and the rest has no known cause. Here the sample has about 60,000 clones; about 90% occur a single time. About 1.5% of the sample is held by the ten biggest clonotypes. Sequencing was carried out using blood. The origin of the receptors is a boy aged 5-17 years who was a control in a study of pediatric ulcerative colitis.

The V and J genes are TRBV6-1 and TRBJ2-1; 9 positions agree with TRBD1. Germline CDR1 is MNHNS and CDR2 is SASEGT. The CDR3 has 15 amino acids. Trimming at V came to 5 bases and at J to 1 base, leaving 3 bases not matched to a gene. CDR3 sequence: CASSTDRGSYNEQFF. The CDR3 region has the DNA TGTGCCAGCAGTACCGACAGGGGGTCCTACAATGAGCAGTTCTTC.

The J gene is TRBJ2-1, the V gene TRBV7-3, with TRBD2 matching over 12 bases. V trimming: 5 bases; J trimming: 5 bases; junction bases outside the gene matches: 13. Germline V CDR1 and CDR2: SGHTA, FQGTGA. The CDR3 is 18 residues long. The CDR3 spells CASSNILAGGSPHNEQFF. DNA of the CDR3: TGTGCCAGCAGCAATATACTAGCGGGGGGTTCACCCCACAATGAGCAGTTCTTC.

The rearrangement links TRBV6-5 to TRBJ2-2; D is undetermined. The CDR3 runs 13 residues. Between the trimmed V and J ends, which lost 3 bases and 7 bases, there was a span of 9 bases. In germline, CDR1 is MNHEY, CDR2 SVGAGI. The CDR3 sequence: CASSYSRSGELFF. The CDR3 bases are TGTGCCAGCAGTTATTCCCGGAGCGGGGAGCTGTTTTTT.

This clone is a singleton in its sample. This chain uses TRBV6-6 with TRBJ1-2; D remains unclear. Germline V CDR1 and CDR2: MNHNY, SVGAGI (reference sequence). Trimming left V 5 bases short and J 8 bases short, with 12 bases between. The CDR3 sequence is 12 residues long. The CDR3 loop reads CASSPTAGGYTF. CDR3 nucleotide sequence: TGTGCCAGCAGTCCCACGGCGGGCGGCTACACCTTC.

The chain joins TRBV9 to TRBJ1-3; unclear D gene. CDR1 and CDR2 from the germline V gene are SGDLS and YYNGEE. V lost 1 base and J lost 0, with 8 bases in between. This CDR3 comprises 15 residues. The CDR3 spells CASSVSGVSGNTIYF. CDR3 nucleotides: TGTGCCAGCAGCGTATCGGGAGTCTCTGGAAACACCATATATTTT.

The DNA of the CDR3 is TGTGCCAGCAGTGATATTAGCGGGACCTACAATGAGCAGTTCTTC. It encodes CASSDISGTYNEQFF. The chain is built from TRBV2 and TRBJ2-1; 8 nucleotides line up with TRBD2. J was trimmed by 2 bases and V by 3 bases; bases with no gene match: 3. CDR3 length: 15 residues. In germline, CDR1 is SNHLY, CDR2 FYNNEI.

This clone was seen once. The chain is built from TRBV4-1 and TRBJ2-6; possibly TRBD2 for D (5 bases). CDR1 and CDR2 (germline): MGHRA, YSYEKL. The length of the CDR3 is 17 residues. V lost 4 bases and J 4 bases, leaving 17 bases between the germline ends. CDR3 coding DNA: TGCGCCAGCAGCCCCGTCAGAGGGCCGCGGGGGGCCAACGTCCTGACTTTC. Translated, it gives CASSPVRGPRGANVLTF.

This chain joins TRBV19 and TRBJ1-4, with TRBD1 as a possible D gene (6 bases). V was shortened by 9 bases and J by 8 bases, with 16 bases between the two germline ends. CDR3 length equals 13 residues. Germline CDR1 reads LNHDA; CDR2 reads SQIVND (reference sequence). The DNA of the CDR3 is TGTGCCAGCACATCAGGGGAGGGAGAAAAACTGTTTTTT. This sequence encodes CASTSGEGEKLFF.

The rearrangement joins TRBV21-1 to TRBJ1-2; the table gives TRBD1 as D, unverified against the DNA. TRBV21-1 is designated a pseudogene. The CDR3 extends over 15 amino acids. The CDR3 spells CASSGRTGSDYGYTF. CDR3 coding DNA: TGTGCCAGCAGCGGTCGGACAGGGAGTGACTATGGCTACACCTTC.

This rearrangement joins TRBV9 to TRBJ1-1; no clear D gene. Trimming took off 4 bases at V and 9 bases at J, with 19 bases between the two ends. The CDR3 totals 14 residues. CDR1 and CDR2 from the germline V gene are SGDLS and YYNGEE. Here the CDR3 reads CASSPRPWHWKAFF. Here the CDR3 DNA reads TGTGCCAGCAGCCCTCGACCCTGGCACTGGAAAGCTTTCTTT.

This clone has a handful of counts. The CDR3 here is CASSLGGIYTF. In nucleotides, the CDR3 is TGTGCCAGCAGTTTAGGAGGAATCTACACCTTC. The chain has TRBV6-6 and TRBJ1-2; D is unclear. V was trimmed by 4 bases and J by 10 bases, leaving 10 bases between them. The germline gives CDR1 MNHNY, CDR2 SVGAGI (reference sequence). The CDR3 consists of 11 residues.

The V gene is TRBV9, the J gene TRBJ2-2; 10 bases align to TRBD2. Trimming took 0 bases from V and 1 from J; bases not matched to a gene: 12. This CDR3 spans 20 amino acids. CDR1 and CDR2 (germline): SGDLS, YYNGEE. CDR3 coding DNA: TGTGCCAGCAGCGTAGGTCCCCCAAGTTTAGCGGGGGGGAACACCGGGGAGCTGTTTTTT. This encodes CASSVGPPSLAGGNTGELFF.

The V gene is TRBV27, the J gene TRBJ1-1, with 7 positions matching TRBD1. The CDR3 spans 15 residues. CDR1 is MNHEY, CDR2 SMNVEV, per germline (reference sequence). The V gene end was trimmed by 4 bases and the J gene end by 3 bases; junction bases not matched to a gene: 8. CDR3 region: CASSSSGTADTEAFF. The CDR3 DNA is TGTGCCAGCAGTTCGTCCGGGACAGCCGACACTGAAGCTTTCTTT.

This clone was counted between two and nine times. The V gene is TRBV19, the J gene TRBJ1-6, with D tentatively TRBD1 (6 bases). Germline lookup yields CDR1 LNHDA and CDR2 SQIVND (reference sequence). The ends were cut back, 3 bases at V and 7 bases at J, with 10 bases in the middle. The CDR3 extends over 14 amino acids. CDR3 amino acids: CASSIGRGNSPLHF. CDR3 DNA: TGTGCCAGTAGTATTGGCAGGGGAAATTCACCCCTCCACTTT.

The chain uses TRBV5-4 and TRBJ2-2, with D hard to call. Germline loops: CDR1 SGHNT, CDR2 YYREEE (reference sequence). This CDR3 is built from 12 residues. The germline V and J ends were trimmed by 6 bases and 6 bases, with 9 bases remaining between them. The CDR3 coding sequence is TGTGCCAGCACCTCCAAAGCCGGGGAGCTGTTTTTT. Translating gives CASTSKAGELFF.

The CDR3 coding sequence is TGTGCCAGCAGCGTAGAGAGCGGGAGGCTTACCGGGGAGCTGTTTTTT. It yields the protein CASSVESGRLTGELFF. The chain is built from TRBV9 and TRBJ2-2, with 9 bases identical to TRBD2. Trimming took 0 bases from V and 5 from J; bases not matched to a gene: 5. There are 16 residues in the CDR3. Germline V CDR1 and CDR2: SGDLS, YYNGEE.

The chain carries TRBV2 and TRBJ2-1, with D possibly called TRBD1 or TRBD2 (7 bases each). The CDR3 has 14 amino acids. CDR1 is SNHLY and CDR2 is FYNNEI in the germline V gene. Trimming removed 0 bases at V and 9 bases at J, with 12 bases between. CDR3 DNA sequence: TGTGCCAGCAGTGAAGCTGGCAGGGGGGGTGAGCAGTTCTTC. This gives the protein CASSEAGRGGEQFF.